The 29 T cell receptor beta chains presented below share a single source sample, sequenced in a study of identical twins. TCRdb reprocessed the 5' RACE reads via MiXCR and lists one record per CDR3 protein. Of about 450,000 distinct CDR3 sequences listed, about 18% were seen once; the top ten hold approximately 12%. The material sequenced was naive T cells sorted from blood. These receptors were taken from a man aged 45-60 years in good health.

This chain connects TRBV6-2 or TRBV6-3 to TRBJ2-7; TRBD1 matches 7 bases. The V and J ends lost 5 bases and 5 bases, in that order; junction bases with no gene match: 15. Germline CDR1 is MNHEY and CDR2 is SVGEGT. There are 16 residues in the CDR3. CDR3 coding DNA: TGTGCCAGCAGTGCAAGCCGCCGGGACAGAGGGGACGAGCAGTACTTC. The encoded protein is CASSASRRDRGDEQYF.

Concerning this clonotype itself: A clone one base away is much larger, so this may be a read error. In DNA form, the CDR3 reads TGTGCCAGCAGTAAAACTTACTCCACAGATACGCAGTATTTT. It specifies CASSKTYSTDTQYF. V gene TRBV12-3 or TRBV12-4 combines with J gene TRBJ2-3; D is uncertain. V gave up 5 bases and J gave up 2 bases, with 11 bases separating them. CDR3 length: 14 residues.

This clonotype has ten or more counts. The chain is built from TRBV5-1 and TRBJ2-3, with D tentatively TRBD1 or TRBD2 (5 bases each). V shed 4 bases and J shed 2 bases, with 14 bases lying between them. The CDR3 has 15 amino acids. Germline V gene lookup returns CDR1 SGHRS and CDR2 YFSETQ. The DNA of the CDR3 is TGCGCCAGCAGCCCGGGGCCTAGCATCACAGATACGCAGTATTTT. Residues: CASSPGPSITDTQYF.

This clonotype was seen many times. The rearrangement links TRBV20-1 to TRBJ2-7, with a weak D call TRBD1 (6 bases). CDR3 length: 17 amino acids. Deletions cut 2 bases from V and 2 bases from J, with 22 bases between. The germline CDR1 and CDR2 sequences are DFQATT and SNEGSKA (reference sequence). The CDR3 sequence is CSARSFDSGTRPYEQYF. In nucleotides, the CDR3 is TGCAGTGCTAGATCGTTCGATTCCGGGACAAGACCCTACGAGCAGTACTTC.

The chain couples TRBV6-5 to TRBJ2-5; 12 nucleotides match TRBD2. This CDR3 is built from 18 residues. Per germline, CDR1 MNHEY and CDR2 SVGAGI. V was pared by 0 bases and J by 5 bases, with 10 bases of the junction left unmatched. This CDR3 reads CASSYSGLAGGPGETQYF. The CDR3 DNA reads as TGTGCCAGCAGTTACTCCGGGCTAGCGGGGGGGCCTGGGGAGACCCAGTACTTC.

The rearrangement links TRBV6-6 to TRBJ2-7, with D possibly being TRBD2 (5 bases). The length of the CDR3 is 13 residues. Per germline, CDR1 MNHNY and CDR2 SVGAGI (reference sequence). V shed 2 bases and J shed 3 bases, with 8 bases lying between them. The CDR3 is CASSYGLGYEQYF. The DNA of the CDR3 is TGTGCCAGCAGTTACGGACTCGGCTACGAGCAGTACTTC.

A few counts support this clonotype. V is TRBV5-1 and J is TRBJ2-2; 10 bases match TRBD2. The CDR3 loop spans 18 amino acids. The V gene's germline CDR1 is SGHRS and CDR2 YFSETQ. V was pared by 0 bases and J by 4 bases, with 9 bases of the junction left unmatched. DNA for the CDR3: TGCGCCAGCAGCTTGGTTCCTAGCGGGAGAGTTGGCACCGGGGAGCTGTTTTTT. This gives the protein CASSLVPSGRVGTGELFF.

This clonotype showed up many times. The V call is TRBV27, the J call TRBJ1-2; the D is unclear. Between the trimmed V and J ends, which lost 6 bases and 0 bases, there was a span of 11 bases. Germline V gene sequence: CDR1 MNHEY, CDR2 SMNVEV (reference sequence). The CDR3 length is 14 residues. CDR3 sequence: CASRLGGTNYGYTF. In DNA, the CDR3 is TGTGCCAGCAGGTTGGGCGGTACTAACTATGGCTACACCTTC.

The sample holds a few counts of this clonotype. The chain uses TRBV5-6 and TRBJ2-5; D is undetermined. Between the trimmed V and J ends, which lost 3 bases and 3 bases, there was a span of 6 bases. CDR1 SGHDT and CDR2 YYEEEE come from the germline V gene. The CDR3 is made up of 12 amino acids. The DNA of the CDR3 is TGTGCCAGCAGCTCCATGGAAGAGACCCAGTACTTC. Its protein is CASSSMEETQYF.

The rearrangement uses TRBV12-3 or TRBV12-4 and TRBJ2-1, with 8 bases that match TRBD2. The CDR3 is 15 residues long. V shed 3 bases and J 6 bases; nucleotides not matched to a gene: 7. The CDR3 DNA reads as TGTGCCAGCAGTTTTGTTAGCCGGGGGGGCAATGAGCAGTTCTTC. As protein: CASSFVSRGGNEQFF.

This clonotype was recorded at least ten times. The chain recombines TRBV5-1 with TRBJ2-2; TRBD1 matches at 8 bases. The CDR3 loop spans 14 amino acids. Losses at the gene ends were 3 bases for V and 5 bases for J; bases not matched to a gene: 3. The V gene's germline CDR1 is SGHRS and CDR2 YFSETQ. CDR3 DNA sequence: TGCGCCAGCAGCTCATACAGGGGGACCGGGGAGCTGTTTTTT. It specifies CASSSYRGTGELFF.

The chain couples TRBV14 to TRBJ2-7; D uncertain. CDR3 length: 15 residues. Germline loops: CDR1 SGHDN, CDR2 FVKESK. The V and J ends lost 1 base and 0 bases respectively, with 10 bases between them. Written as DNA, the CDR3 is TGTGCCAGCAGCCAAGGGATTACGAGCTCCTACGAGCAGTACTTC. Its protein product is CASSQGITSSYEQYF.

The chain is built from TRBV6-4 and TRBJ2-2; D unresolved. The germline V gene has CDR1 MRHNA and CDR2 SNTAGT. V was shortened by 3 bases and J by 6 bases, with 11 bases between the two germline ends. The CDR3 sequence is 14 residues long. The CDR3 region has the DNA TGTGCCAGCAGTGAGATGTCGTTGGCCGGGGAGCTGTTTTTT. Amino acids: CASSEMSLAGELFF.

The CDR3 reads CASSPHTGSPETQYF. In nucleotides, the CDR3 is TGTGCCAGCAGCCCCCATACAGGGAGTCCGGAGACCCAGTACTTC. The genes are TRBV27 and TRBJ2-5; D may be TRBD1 (6 bases). Germline V CDR1 and CDR2: MNHEY, SMNVEV (reference sequence). Trimming stripped 6 bases from V and 5 bases from J, with 19 bases between. This CDR3 has 15 residues.

In this sample, this clonotype turned up many times. The chain has TRBV29-1 and TRBJ2-1; 10 bases are shared with TRBD2. In germline, CDR1 is SQVTM, CDR2 ANQGSEA. There are 12 residues in the CDR3. The trim removed 5 bases at V and 8 bases at J, leaving 3 bases unmatched. This CDR3 is CSVPTSGDEQFF. The CDR3 bases are TGCAGCGTTCCCACTAGCGGGGATGAGCAGTTCTTC.

V is TRBV20-1 and J is TRBJ1-5; 7 bases are shared with TRBD1. The CDR3 contains 17 residues. CDR1 DFQATT and CDR2 SNEGSKA come from the germline V gene (reference sequence). Trimming removed 7 bases from V and 0 bases from J; junction bases left unmatched: 15. The CDR3 protein is CSVWDRDFSNSNQPQHF. The CDR3 bases are TGCAGTGTGTGGGACAGAGACTTCTCCAATAGCAATCAGCCCCAGCATTTT.

The V and J genes are TRBV6-1 and TRBJ1-4; 8 nucleotides agree with TRBD1. Trimming cost V 8 bases and J 5 bases; bases outside gene matches: 7. This CDR3 spans 14 amino acids. Germline V lookup: CDR1 MNHNS, CDR2 SASEGT. The CDR3 sequence is CASHRDRLNEKLFF. The DNA for the CDR3 is TGTGCCAGCCACCGGGACAGGCTAAATGAAAAACTGTTTTTT.

This clonotype was recorded a few times. The J gene is TRBJ1-2, the V gene TRBV27, with D possibly TRBD1 on 6 matching bases. Trimming cost V 2 bases and J 6 bases, with 10 bases left between them. Germline CDR1 MNHEY, CDR2 SMNVEV (reference sequence). This CDR3 has 13 residues. The CDR3 here is CASSLKAGDGYTF. CDR3 DNA: TGTGCCAGCAGTTTAAAGGCAGGGGATGGCTACACCTTC.

The V call is TRBV9, the J call TRBJ2-5; 7 bases agree with TRBD1. This CDR3 region has 15 residues. CDR1 and CDR2 (germline): SGDLS, YYNGEE. V trimming: 4 bases; J trimming: 1 base; junction bases outside the gene matches: 7. DNA for the CDR3: TGTGCCAGCAGCCCACAACAGGGGATCCAAGAGACCCAGTACTTC. Protein sequence: CASSPQQGIQETQYF.

This clonotype was observed at least ten times. The chain links TRBV29-1 to TRBJ2-1; D gene unclear. Germline CDR1 SQVTM, CDR2 ANQGSEA. Trimming shortened V by 2 bases and J by 14 bases, and 19 bases separated the two germline ends. The CDR3 is 13 residues long. CDR3: CSVESTNPFKEFF. CDR3 in DNA: TGCAGCGTTGAATCCACGAATCCCTTCAAAGAGTTCTTC.

This clonotype was seen a single time. The chain couples TRBV4-1 to TRBJ2-4; 11 positions match TRBD1. Germline CDR1 reads MGHRA; CDR2 reads YSYEKL. J was trimmed by 2 bases and V by 3 bases; bases with no gene match: 9. The CDR3 sequence is 18 residues long. The CDR3 sequence is CASSQLRGQGATKNIQYF. The CDR3 DNA is TGCGCCAGCAGCCAGTTACGAGGACAGGGGGCAACCAAAAACATTCAGTACTTC.

This clonotype was picked up a small number of times. The CDR3: CASCRRTGANVLTF. The CDR3 nucleotides are TGTGCCAGCTGCCGAAGGACGGGGGCCAACGTCCTGACTTTC. This sequence joins TRBV6-1 and TRBJ2-6; D is ambiguous. The CDR3 is 14 residues long. Germline-derived CDR1 and CDR2 are MNHNS and SASEGT. Trimming left V 8 bases short and J 4 bases short, with 12 bases between.

The chain couples TRBV28 to TRBJ2-5; the D is unclear. The germline gives CDR1 MDHEN, CDR2 SYDVKM. The CDR3 consists of 11 residues. V was clipped by 8 bases and J by 1 base, with 5 bases between them. This CDR3 is CASGSQETQYF. CDR3 nucleotide sequence: TGTGCCAGCGGGTCCCAAGAGACCCAGTACTTC.

This clonotype was seen a handful of times. V usage is TRBV29-1 and J usage is TRBJ1-2; D remains ambiguous. Germline loops: CDR1 SQVTM, CDR2 ANQGSEA. The CDR3 extends over 14 amino acids. V was clipped by 5 bases and J by 4 bases, with 17 bases between them. The CDR3 here is CSVPPEKGGYGYTF. The CDR3 bases are TGCAGCGTTCCCCCCGAAAAGGGTGGCTATGGCTACACCTTC. Full variable domain (remainder filled in from reference TRBV29-1 and TRBJ1-2): SAVISQKPSRDICQRGTSLTIQCQVDSQVTMMFWYRQQPGQSLTLIATANQGSEATYESGFVIDKFPISRPNLTFSTLTVSNMSPEDSSIYLCSVPPEKGGYGYTFGSGTRLTVV.

The rearrangement links TRBV10-2 to TRBJ2-2; 8 bases fit TRBD2. V lost 6 bases to trimming and J lost 3 bases; unmatched junction nucleotides: 6. Germline CDR1 reads WSHSY; CDR2 reads SAAADI. The CDR3 is made up of 15 amino acids. The CDR3 loop is CASRTGGGYTGELFF. Written as DNA, the CDR3 is TGCGCCAGCAGAACGGGGGGGGGATACACCGGGGAGCTGTTTTTT.

This clonotype came up many times. This sequence joins TRBV12-3 or TRBV12-4 and TRBJ2-3, with D possibly being TRBD1 or TRBD2 (5 bases each). This CDR3 has 16 amino acids. Trimming cost V 5 bases and J 4 bases, with 19 bases left between them. The CDR3 region has the DNA TGTGCCAGCAGTACGCGGATGGCAGGGCGGGCAGATACGCAGTATTTT. Translating it yields CASSTRMAGRADTQYF.

CDR3 bases: TGCAGCGTTGACGACAGTAACTATGGCTACACCTTC. Protein product: CSVDDSNYGYTF. This rearrangement joins TRBV29-1 to TRBJ1-2; D may be TRBD1 (5 bases). There are 12 residues in the CDR3. In germline, CDR1 is SQVTM, CDR2 ANQGSEA. Trimming shortened V by 3 bases and J by 1 base, and 6 bases separated the two germline ends.

This chain connects TRBV7-6 to TRBJ1-3, with D possibly TRBD1 on 6 matching bases. The germline gives CDR1 SGHVS, CDR2 FNYEAQ. With 2 bases removed from V and 2 bases from J, the gap between germline ends came to 13 bases. This CDR3 has 16 residues. The CDR3: CASSLQSRGPGNTIYF. DNA of the CDR3: TGTGCCAGCAGCTTACAATCCAGGGGACCTGGAAACACCATATATTTT.

The chain combines TRBV20-1 with TRBJ1-4, with D unclear. This CDR3 has 13 amino acids. Germline V lookup: CDR1 DFQATT, CDR2 SNEGSKA (reference sequence). V lost 1 base and J 3 bases, leaving 6 bases between the germline ends. Written as DNA, the CDR3 is TGCAGTGCTAGAGGGCAGCCTAATGAAAAACTGTTTTTT. Its protein product is CSARGQPNEKLFF.